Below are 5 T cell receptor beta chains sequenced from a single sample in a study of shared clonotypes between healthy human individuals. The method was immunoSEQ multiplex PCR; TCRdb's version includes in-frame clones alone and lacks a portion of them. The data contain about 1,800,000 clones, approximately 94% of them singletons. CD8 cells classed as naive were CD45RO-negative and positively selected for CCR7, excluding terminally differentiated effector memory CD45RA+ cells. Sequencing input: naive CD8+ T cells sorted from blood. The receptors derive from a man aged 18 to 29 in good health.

CDR3 residues: CASTPLNTGELFF. CDR3 in DNA: TGTGCCAGCACGCCACTGAACACCGGGGAGCTGTTTTTT. The chain has TRBV6-5 and TRBJ2-2; D call uncertain. Trimming removed 7 bases at V and 1 base at J, with 7 bases between. Germline assignment: CDR1 MNHEY and CDR2 SVGAGI. This CDR3 region has 13 residues.

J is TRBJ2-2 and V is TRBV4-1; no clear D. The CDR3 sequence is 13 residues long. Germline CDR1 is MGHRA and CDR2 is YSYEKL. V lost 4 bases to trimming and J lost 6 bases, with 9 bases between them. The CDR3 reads CASSPLSPGELFF. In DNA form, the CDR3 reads TGCGCCAGCAGCCCGTTGTCCCCCGGGGAGCTGTTTTTT.

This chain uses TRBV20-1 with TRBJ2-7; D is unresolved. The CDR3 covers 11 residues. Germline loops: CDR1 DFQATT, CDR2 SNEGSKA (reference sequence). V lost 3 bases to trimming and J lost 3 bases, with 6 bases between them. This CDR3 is CSARLLYEQYF. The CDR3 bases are TGCAGTGCTAGGCTCCTCTACGAGCAGTACTTC.

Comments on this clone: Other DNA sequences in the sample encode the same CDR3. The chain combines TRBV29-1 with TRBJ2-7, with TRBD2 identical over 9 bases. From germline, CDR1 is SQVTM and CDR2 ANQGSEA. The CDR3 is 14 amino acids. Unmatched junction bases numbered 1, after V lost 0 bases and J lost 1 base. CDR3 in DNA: TGCAGCGTTGAAGAGACTAGCGGTTCCTACGAGCAGTACTTC. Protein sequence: CSVEETSGSYEQYF.

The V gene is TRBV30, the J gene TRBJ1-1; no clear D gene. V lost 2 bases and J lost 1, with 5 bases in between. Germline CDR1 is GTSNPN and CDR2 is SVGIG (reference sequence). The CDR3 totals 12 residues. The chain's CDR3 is CAWSITNTEAFF. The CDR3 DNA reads TGTGCCTGGAGTATCACGAACACTGAAGCTTTCTTT. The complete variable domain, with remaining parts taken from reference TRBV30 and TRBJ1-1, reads SQTIHQWPATLVQPVGSPLSLECTVEGTSNPNLYWYRQAAGRGLQLLFYSVGIGQISSEVPQNLSASRPQDRQFILSSKKLLLSDSGFYLCAWSITNTEAFFGQGTRLTVV.